This record concerns one T cell receptor beta chain sequence. Its target is not known. This sample is part of a study of cytomegalovirus exposure and HLA in healthy donors. General study results and limits: TCR beta sequences reportedly predicted most subjects' HLA-A and HLA-B alleles accurately.

Researchers ran the PCR with 60 Vbeta and 13 Jbeta primers. Profiled with immunoSEQ multiplex PCR; TCRdb holds only in-frame clones, not every one. The sample carries approximately 170,000 clones, 60% to 85% recorded once. The CDR3 contains 12 residues. Trimming pared 1 base from V and 3 bases from J, leaving 6 bases between. Germline V gives CDR1 SQVTM, CDR2 ANQGSEA. Sequencing was done on a sample of PBMCs. The rearrangement joins TRBV29-1 to TRBJ2-5; D is unresolved. The origin of this receptor is a woman aged 18-35 years in good health and CMV-seronegative. The CDR3 DNA reads as TGCAGCGTTGAAGCTCCGGAAGAGACCCAGTACTTC. Translated, it gives CSVEAPEETQYF.